These T cell receptor beta chains were read from a single sample in a study of neurological immune-mediated disorders. TCRdb itself ran the 5' RACE reads through MiXCR, one entry per CDR3 protein. The repertoire consists of tens of thousands of distinct CDR3 sequences, with roughly 13% occurring once and the leading ten covering around 10%. The sample comprised PBMCs. Source of these receptors: a woman in her sixties with HTLV-1-associated myelopathy (HAM/TSP). Both conserved end residues are part of each CDR3. A D gene is named only where the DNA matches it firmly.

v_call,d_call,j_call,cdr3_aa
TRBV13,-,TRBJ2-1,CASSKDRTNEQFF
TRBV10-2,-,TRBJ2-7,CASSDDGYEQYF
TRBV28,TRBD1,TRBJ2-7,CASSTSGQGPYEQYF
TRBV10-3,-,TRBJ1-1,CAISDMKGTEAFF
TRBV18,-,TRBJ1-5,CASSQGISNQPQHF
TRBV5-1,-,TRBJ2-3,CASSLGASGRTDTQYF
TRBV9,TRBD1,TRBJ2-5,CASSVGTGTPEETQYF
TRBV10-3,-,TRBJ1-1,CAISEIASDTEAFF
TRBV5-6,TRBD2,TRBJ2-3,CASSSPSGSDTQYF
TRBV2,TRBD2,TRBJ2-1,CASKRERNEQFF
TRBV7-9,-,TRBJ2-5,CASSLDAGGKETQYF
TRBV5-1,-,TRBJ2-7,CASSLAPGSYEQYF
TRBV12-3/TRBV12-4,-,TRBJ1-1,CASSARVGVEAFF
TRBV29-1,-,TRBJ2-1,CSVENLYNEQFF
TRBV5-1,TRBD1,TRBJ2-1,CASSYRTETGGYYEQFF
TRBV20-1,TRBD1,TRBJ2-7,CSASRGSEQYF
TRBV7-2,-,TRBJ2-7,CASSSPGPGEQYF
TRBV4-2,-,TRBJ2-2,CASSLYTQGQGNTGELFF
TRBV20-1,-,TRBJ1-1,CSASGTVKNTEAFF
TRBV12-3/TRBV12-4,TRBD1,TRBJ1-2,CASSIRTGGRNNYGYTF
TRBV28,-,TRBJ1-5,CASSFDIRSNQPQHF
TRBV20-1,TRBD2,TRBJ2-1,CSGTSGRNNEQSF
TRBV20-1,-,TRBJ2-6,CSAREVGQNSGANVLTF
TRBV25-1,-,TRBJ2-2,CASNRGTGELFF
TRBV7-2,-,TRBJ2-3,CASSLEELWNRDADTQYF
TRBV5-1,TRBD2,TRBJ2-1,CASSLASGRGNEQFF
TRBV20-1,-,TRBJ2-5,CSARPPYAAETQYF
TRBV2,-,TRBJ2-7,CASSVTYEQYF
TRBV7-9,TRBD1,TRBJ2-3,CASSPPPRFSAGQGTDTQYF
TRBV6-1,TRBD2,TRBJ2-3,CASSGGLAGESQYF
TRBV6-5,-,TRBJ2-7,CASSYSGQATYEQYF
TRBV5-1,-,TRBJ1-1,CASSPRGRTTEAFF
TRBV5-1,-,TRBJ1-2,CASSLEVGATYGYTF
TRBV7-2,-,TRBJ2-5,CASSQAETQYF
TRBV5-1,-,TRBJ2-2,CASSLMAGGANTGELFF
TRBV5-1,-,TRBJ2-3,CASSLASSTDTQYF